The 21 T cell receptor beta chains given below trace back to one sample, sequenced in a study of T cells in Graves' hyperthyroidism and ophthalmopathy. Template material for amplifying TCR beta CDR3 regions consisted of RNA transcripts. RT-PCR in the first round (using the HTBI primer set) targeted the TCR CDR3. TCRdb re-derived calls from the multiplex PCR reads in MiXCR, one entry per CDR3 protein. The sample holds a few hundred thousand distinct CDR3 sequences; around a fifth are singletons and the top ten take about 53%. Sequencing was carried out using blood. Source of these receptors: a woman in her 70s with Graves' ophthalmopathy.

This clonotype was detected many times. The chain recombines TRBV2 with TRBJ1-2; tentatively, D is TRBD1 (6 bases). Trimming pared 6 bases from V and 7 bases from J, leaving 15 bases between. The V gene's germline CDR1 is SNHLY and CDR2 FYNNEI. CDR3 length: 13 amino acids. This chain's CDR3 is CASRELTGTGYTF. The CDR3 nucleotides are TGTGCCAGCAGGGAACTCACAGGGACTGGCTACACCTTC.

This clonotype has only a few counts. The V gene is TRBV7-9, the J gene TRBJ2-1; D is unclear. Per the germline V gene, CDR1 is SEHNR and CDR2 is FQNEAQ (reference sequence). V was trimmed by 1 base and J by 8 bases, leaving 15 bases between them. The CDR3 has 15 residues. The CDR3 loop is CASSLGVERLYEQFF. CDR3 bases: TGTGCCAGCAGCTTAGGGGTAGAAAGGCTCTATGAGCAGTTCTTC.

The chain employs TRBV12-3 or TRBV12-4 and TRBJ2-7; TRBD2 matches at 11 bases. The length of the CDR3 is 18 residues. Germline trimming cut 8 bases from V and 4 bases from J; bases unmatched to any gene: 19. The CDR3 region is CASGQGLAGLAELYEQYF. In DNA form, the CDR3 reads TGTGCCAGCGGTCAGGGTCTAGCGGGACTAGCGGAGTTATACGAGCAGTACTTC.

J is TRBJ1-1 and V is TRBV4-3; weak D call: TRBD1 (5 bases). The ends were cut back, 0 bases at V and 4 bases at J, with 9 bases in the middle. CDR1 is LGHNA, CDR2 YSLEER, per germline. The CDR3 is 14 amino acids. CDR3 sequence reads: CASSQEWGTTEAFF. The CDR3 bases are TGCGCCAGCAGCCAAGAGTGGGGGACCACTGAAGCTTTCTTT.

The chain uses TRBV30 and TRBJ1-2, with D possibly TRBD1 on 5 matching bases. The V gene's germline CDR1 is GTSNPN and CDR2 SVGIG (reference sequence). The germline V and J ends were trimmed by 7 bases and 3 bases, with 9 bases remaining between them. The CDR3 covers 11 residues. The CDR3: CASRVDYGYTF. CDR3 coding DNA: TGTGCCTCCAGGGTTGACTATGGCTACACCTTC.

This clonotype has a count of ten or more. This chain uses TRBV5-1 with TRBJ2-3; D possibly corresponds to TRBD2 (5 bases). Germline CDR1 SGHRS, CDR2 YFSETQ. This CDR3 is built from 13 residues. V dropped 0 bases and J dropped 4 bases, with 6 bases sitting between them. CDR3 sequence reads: CASSLEGADTQYF. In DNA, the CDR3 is TGCGCCAGCAGCTTGGAGGGAGCAGATACGCAGTATTTT.

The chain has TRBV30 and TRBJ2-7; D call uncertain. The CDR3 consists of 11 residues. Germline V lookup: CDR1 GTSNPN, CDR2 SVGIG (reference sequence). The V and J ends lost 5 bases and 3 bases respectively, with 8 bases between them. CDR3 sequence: CAWGTDYEQYF. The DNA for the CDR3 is TGTGCCTGGGGTACGGACTACGAGCAGTACTTC. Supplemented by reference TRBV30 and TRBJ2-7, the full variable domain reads SQTIHQWPATLVQPVGSPLSLECTVEGTSNPNLYWYRQAAGRGLQLLFYSVGIGQISSEVPQNLSASRPQDRQFILSSKKLLLSDSGFYLCAWGTDYEQYFGPGTRLTVT.

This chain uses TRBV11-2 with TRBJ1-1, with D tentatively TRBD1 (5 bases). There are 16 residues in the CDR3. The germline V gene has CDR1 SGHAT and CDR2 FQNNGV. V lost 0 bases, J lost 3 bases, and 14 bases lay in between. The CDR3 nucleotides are TGTGCCAGCAGCTTAGATCTAAGGGGAGGAGACACTGAAGCTTTCTTT. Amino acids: CASSLDLRGGDTEAFF.

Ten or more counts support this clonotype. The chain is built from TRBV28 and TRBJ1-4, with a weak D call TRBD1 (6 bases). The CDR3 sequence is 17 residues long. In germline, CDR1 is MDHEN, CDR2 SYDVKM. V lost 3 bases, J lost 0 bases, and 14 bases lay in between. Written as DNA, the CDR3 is TGTGCCAGCAGTTTTTCGACCGGACAGCCAACTAATGAAAAACTGTTTTTT. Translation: CASSFSTGQPTNEKLFF.

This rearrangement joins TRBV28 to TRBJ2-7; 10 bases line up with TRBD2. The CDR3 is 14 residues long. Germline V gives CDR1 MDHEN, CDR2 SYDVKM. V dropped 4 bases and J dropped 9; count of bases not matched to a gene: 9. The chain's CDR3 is CASSSWTSGLGQYF. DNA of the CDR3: TGTGCCAGCAGTTCGTGGACTAGCGGTCTTGGGCAGTACTTC.

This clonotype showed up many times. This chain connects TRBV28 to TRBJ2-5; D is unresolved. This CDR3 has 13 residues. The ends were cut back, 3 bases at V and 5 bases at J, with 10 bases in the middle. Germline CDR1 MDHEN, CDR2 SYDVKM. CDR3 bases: TGTGCCAGCAGTTTCAGTACTCGGGAGACCCAGTACTTC. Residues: CASSFSTRETQYF.

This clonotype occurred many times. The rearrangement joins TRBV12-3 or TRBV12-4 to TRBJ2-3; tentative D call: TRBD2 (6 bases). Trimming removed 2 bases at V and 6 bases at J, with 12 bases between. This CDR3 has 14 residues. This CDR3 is CASSLRALADTQYF. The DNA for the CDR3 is TGTGCCAGCAGTTTAAGGGCTCTAGCGGATACGCAGTATTTT.

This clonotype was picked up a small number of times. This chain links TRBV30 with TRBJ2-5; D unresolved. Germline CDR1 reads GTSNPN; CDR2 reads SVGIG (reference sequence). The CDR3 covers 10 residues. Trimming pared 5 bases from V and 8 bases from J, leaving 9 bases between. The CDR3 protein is CAWGPGTQYF. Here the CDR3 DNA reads TGTGCCTGGGGGCCCGGAACCCAGTACTTC.

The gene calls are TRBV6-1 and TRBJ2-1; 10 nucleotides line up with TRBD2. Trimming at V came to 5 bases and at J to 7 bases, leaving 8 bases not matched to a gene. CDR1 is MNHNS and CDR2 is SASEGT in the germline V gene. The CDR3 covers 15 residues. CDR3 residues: CASSPSGRGRNEQFF. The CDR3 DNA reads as TGTGCCAGCAGTCCTAGCGGGAGAGGAAGAAATGAGCAGTTCTTC.

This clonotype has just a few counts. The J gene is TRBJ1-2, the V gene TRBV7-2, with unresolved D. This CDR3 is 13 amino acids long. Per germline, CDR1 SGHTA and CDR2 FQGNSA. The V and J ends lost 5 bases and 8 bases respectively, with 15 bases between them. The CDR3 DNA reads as TGTGCCAGCAGCCTCCAAAGTTACTCCGGCTACACCTTC. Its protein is CASSLQSYSGYTF.

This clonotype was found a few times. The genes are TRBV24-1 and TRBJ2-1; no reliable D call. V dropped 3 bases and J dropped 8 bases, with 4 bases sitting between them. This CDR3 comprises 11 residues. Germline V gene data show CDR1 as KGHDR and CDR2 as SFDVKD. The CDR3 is CATSDGHEQFF. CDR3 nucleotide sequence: TGTGCCACCAGTGATGGCCATGAGCAGTTCTTC.

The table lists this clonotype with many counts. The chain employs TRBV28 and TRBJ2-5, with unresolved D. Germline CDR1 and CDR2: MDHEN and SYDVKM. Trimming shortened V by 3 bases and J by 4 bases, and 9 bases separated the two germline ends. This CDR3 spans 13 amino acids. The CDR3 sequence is CASSFPSPETQYF. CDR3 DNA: TGTGCCAGCAGTTTCCCCTCCCCAGAGACCCAGTACTTC.

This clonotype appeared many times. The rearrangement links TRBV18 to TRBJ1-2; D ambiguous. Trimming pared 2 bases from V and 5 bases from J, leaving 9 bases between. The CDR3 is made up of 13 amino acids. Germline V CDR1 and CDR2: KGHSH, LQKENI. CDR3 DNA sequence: TGTGCCAGCTCACCATCAGGCCCTTATGGCTACACCTTC. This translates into CASSPSGPYGYTF.

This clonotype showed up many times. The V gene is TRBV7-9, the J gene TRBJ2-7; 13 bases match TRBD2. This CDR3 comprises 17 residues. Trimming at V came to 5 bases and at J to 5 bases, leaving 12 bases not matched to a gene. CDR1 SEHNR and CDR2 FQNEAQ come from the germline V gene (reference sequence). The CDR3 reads CASSQGLAGPRRDEQYF. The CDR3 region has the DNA TGTGCCAGCAGCCAGGGACTAGCGGGACCCCGTCGGGACGAGCAGTACTTC.

CDR3 sequence: CASRTGTPGRGQYF. CDR3 coding DNA: TGTGCCAGCAGAACCGGGACCCCCGGCCGGGGGCAGTACTTC. The chain has TRBV11-2 and TRBJ2-7; perhaps D is TRBD1 or TRBD2 (5 bases each). The CDR3 extends over 14 amino acids. From germline, CDR1 is SGHAT and CDR2 FQNNGV. Trimming removed 6 bases at V and 9 bases at J, with 21 bases between. The whole variable domain, remainder taken from reference TRBV11-2 and TRBJ2-7, is EAGVAQSPRYKIIEKRQSVAFWCNPISGHATLYWYQQILGQGPKLLIQFQNNGVVDDSQLPKDRFSAERLKGVDSTLKIQPAKLEDSAVYLCASRTGTPGRGQYFGPGTRLTVT.

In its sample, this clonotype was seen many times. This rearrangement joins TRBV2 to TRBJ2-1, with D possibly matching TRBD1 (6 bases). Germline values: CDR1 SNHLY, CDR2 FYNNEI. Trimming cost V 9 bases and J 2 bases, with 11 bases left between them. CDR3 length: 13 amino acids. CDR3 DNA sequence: TGTGCCAGTAACAGGGAGACCTACAATGAGCAGTTCTTC. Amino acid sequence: CASNRETYNEQFF.